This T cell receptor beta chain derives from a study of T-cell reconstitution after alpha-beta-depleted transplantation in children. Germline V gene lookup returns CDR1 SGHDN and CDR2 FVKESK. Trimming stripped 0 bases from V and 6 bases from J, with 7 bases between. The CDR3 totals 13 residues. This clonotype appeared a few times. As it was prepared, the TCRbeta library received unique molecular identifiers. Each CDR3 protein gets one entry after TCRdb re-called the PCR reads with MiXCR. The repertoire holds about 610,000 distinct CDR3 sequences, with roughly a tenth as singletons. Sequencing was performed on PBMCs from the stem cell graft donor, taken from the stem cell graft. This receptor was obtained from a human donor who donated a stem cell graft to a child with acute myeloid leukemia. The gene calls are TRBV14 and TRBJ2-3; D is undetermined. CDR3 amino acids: CASSQELGDTQYF. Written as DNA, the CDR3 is TGTGCCAGCAGCCAAGAGTTGGGGGATACGCAGTATTTT.